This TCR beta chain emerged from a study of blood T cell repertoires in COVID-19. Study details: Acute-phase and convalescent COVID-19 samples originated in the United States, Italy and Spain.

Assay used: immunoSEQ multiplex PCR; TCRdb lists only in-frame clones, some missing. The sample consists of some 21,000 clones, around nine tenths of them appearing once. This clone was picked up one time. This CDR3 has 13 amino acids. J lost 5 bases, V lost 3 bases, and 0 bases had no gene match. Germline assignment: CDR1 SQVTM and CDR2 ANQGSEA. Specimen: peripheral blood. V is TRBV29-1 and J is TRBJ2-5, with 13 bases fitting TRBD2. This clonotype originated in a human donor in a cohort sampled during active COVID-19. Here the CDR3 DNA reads TGCAGCGTTGAGGGACTAGCGGGGGAGACCCAGTACTTC. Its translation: CSVEGLAGETQYF. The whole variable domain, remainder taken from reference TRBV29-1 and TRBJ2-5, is SAVISQKPSRDICQRGTSLTIQCQVDSQVTMMFWYRQQPGQSLTLIATANQGSEATYESGFVIDKFPISRPNLTFSTLTVSNMSPEDSSIYLCSVEGLAGETQYFGPGTRLLVL.